The clone carrying this T cell receptor (beta chain) was recorded a few times. This CDR3 spans 13 amino acids. V lost 2 bases to trimming and J lost 7 bases, with 12 bases between them. In germline, CDR1 is MNHNS, CDR2 SASEGT. This sample was included in a study of low-dose radiotherapy and immunotherapy resistance in tumors. Overall study context: For four cycles from cycle 1 day 1, patients took 300 mg oral aspirin daily.

cDNA synthesis used a TRAV/TRBV-specific primer set for both chains. The authors amplified TCRs for 15 to 25 PCR cycles with a constant-region primer and a V-primer adapter. TCRdb called the reads again in MiXCR, with one record for every CDR3 protein. This table holds tens of thousands of distinct CDR3 sequences, 20% to 25% found once. Documented time point: after trial treatment. Treatment: LDRT plus nivolumab, ipilimumab, low-dose cyclophosphamide and aspirin (RACIN trial). Every donor's regimen consisted of nivolumab, ipilimumab, aspirin, low-dose cyclophosphamide and low-dose radiotherapy. The clonotype comes from a female donor with ovarian cancer. The chain is built from TRBV6-1 and TRBJ2-7; D assignment may be TRBD1 or TRBD2 (5 bases each). The sequenced sample was PBMCs, obtained after low-dose radiotherapy plus immunotherapy. CDR3 loop: CASSESRGREQYF. DNA of the CDR3: TGTGCCAGCAGTGAAAGCCGGGGACGGGAGCAGTACTTC.